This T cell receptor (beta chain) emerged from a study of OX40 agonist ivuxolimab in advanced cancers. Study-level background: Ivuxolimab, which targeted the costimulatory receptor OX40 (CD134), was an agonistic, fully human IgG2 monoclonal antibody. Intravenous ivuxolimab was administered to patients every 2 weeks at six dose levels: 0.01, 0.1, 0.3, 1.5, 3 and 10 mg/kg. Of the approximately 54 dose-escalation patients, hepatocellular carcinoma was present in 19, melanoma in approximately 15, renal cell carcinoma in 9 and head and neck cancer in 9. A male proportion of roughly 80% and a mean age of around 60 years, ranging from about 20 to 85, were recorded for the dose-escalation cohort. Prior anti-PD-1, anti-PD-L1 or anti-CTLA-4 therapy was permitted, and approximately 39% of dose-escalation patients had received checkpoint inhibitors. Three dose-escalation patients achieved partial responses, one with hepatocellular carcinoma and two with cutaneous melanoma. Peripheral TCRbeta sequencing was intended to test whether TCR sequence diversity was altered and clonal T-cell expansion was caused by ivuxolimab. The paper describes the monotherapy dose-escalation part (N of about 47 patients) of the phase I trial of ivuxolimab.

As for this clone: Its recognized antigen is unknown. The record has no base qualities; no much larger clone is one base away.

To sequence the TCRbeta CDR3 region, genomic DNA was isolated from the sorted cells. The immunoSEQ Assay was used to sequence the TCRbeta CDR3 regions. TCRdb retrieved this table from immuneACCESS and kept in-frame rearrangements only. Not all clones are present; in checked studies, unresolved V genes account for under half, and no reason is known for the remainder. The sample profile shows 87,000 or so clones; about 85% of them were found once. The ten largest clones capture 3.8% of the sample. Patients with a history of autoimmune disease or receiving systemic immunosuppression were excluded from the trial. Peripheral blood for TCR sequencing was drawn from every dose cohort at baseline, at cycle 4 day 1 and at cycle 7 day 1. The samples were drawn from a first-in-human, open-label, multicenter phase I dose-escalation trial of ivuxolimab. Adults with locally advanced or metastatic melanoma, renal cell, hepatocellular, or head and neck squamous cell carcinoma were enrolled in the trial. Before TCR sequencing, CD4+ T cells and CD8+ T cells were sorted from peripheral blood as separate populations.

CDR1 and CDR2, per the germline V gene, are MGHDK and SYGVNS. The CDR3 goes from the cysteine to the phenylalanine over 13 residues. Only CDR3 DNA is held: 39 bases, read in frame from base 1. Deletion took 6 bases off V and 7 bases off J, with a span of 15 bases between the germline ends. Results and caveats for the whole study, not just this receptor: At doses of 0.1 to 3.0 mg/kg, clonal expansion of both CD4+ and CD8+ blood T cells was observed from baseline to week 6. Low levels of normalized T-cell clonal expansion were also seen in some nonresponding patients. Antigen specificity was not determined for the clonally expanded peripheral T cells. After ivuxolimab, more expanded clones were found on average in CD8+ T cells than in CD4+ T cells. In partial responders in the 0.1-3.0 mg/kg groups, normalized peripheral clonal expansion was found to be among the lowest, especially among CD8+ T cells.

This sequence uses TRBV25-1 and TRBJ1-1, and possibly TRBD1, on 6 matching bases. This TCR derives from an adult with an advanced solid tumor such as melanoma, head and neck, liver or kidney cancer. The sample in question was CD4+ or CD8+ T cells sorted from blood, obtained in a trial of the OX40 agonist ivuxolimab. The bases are TGTGCCAGCAGCACCGGACAGTCCTATGAAGCTTTCTTT. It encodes CASSTGQSYEAFF.